These 20 T cell receptor beta chains were all obtained from the same sample, sequenced in a study of shared clonotypes between healthy human individuals. Generated by immunoSEQ multiplex PCR, the TCRdb table keeps only in-frame clones and is missing some. The top ten hold approximately 0.07% of the sample, which has 180,000 or so clones, 85% to 95% seen once. Sequencing was carried out using naive CD4+ T cells sorted from blood. Subset: CD45RA+ positively selected. Every receptor here comes from a woman under 40 in good health.

J is TRBJ2-5 and V is TRBV19; D possibly uses TRBD1 or TRBD2 (5 bases each). The CDR3 sequence is 13 residues long. V lost 5 bases to trimming and J lost 5 bases, with 12 bases between them. CDR1 is LNHDA, CDR2 SQIVND, per germline (reference sequence). Here the CDR3 DNA reads TGTGCCAGTAGTCCGGGACCCCTCGAGACCCAGTACTTC. Encoded protein: CASSPGPLETQYF.

The chain is built from TRBV28 and TRBJ2-7, with a tentative D call TRBD2 (5 bases). The germline CDR1 and CDR2 sequences are MDHEN and SYDVKM. The CDR3 extends over 15 amino acids. Trimming shortened V by 6 bases and J by 2 bases, and 17 bases separated the two germline ends. DNA for the CDR3: TGTGCCAGCAGGCGTTTTAGGCGGGCAGCCTACGAGCAGTACTTC. The encoded protein is CASRRFRRAAYEQYF.

The V gene is TRBV11-2, the J gene TRBJ2-1, with TRBD2 matching 8 bases. The V gene end was trimmed by 1 base and the J gene end by 2 bases; junction bases not matched to a gene: 4. The CDR3 contains 16 residues. Germline CDR1 is SGHAT and CDR2 is FQNNGV. The CDR3 DNA sequence: TGTGCCAGCAGCTTAGTCGCCGGGAGGGCCTACAATGAGCAGTTCTTC. It specifies CASSLVAGRAYNEQFF. Full variable domain (remainder filled in from reference TRBV11-2 and TRBJ2-1): EAGVAQSPRYKIIEKRQSVAFWCNPISGHATLYWYQQILGQGPKLLIQFQNNGVVDDSQLPKDRFSAERLKGVDSTLKIQPAKLEDSAVYLCASSLVAGRAYNEQFFGPGTRLTVL.

V gene TRBV9 combines with J gene TRBJ2-1; 10 positions agree with TRBD2. Germline-derived CDR1 and CDR2 are SGDLS and YYNGEE. There are 18 residues in the CDR3. J gave up 1 base and V 0 bases, and 7 bases lay outside the gene matches. The CDR3 is CASSVVPSGSLSYNEQFF. The CDR3 DNA is TGTGCCAGCAGCGTAGTTCCTAGCGGGAGTTTGTCCTACAATGAGCAGTTCTTC. The full variable domain, its missing parts supplied by reference TRBV9 and TRBJ2-1, is DSGVTQTPKHLITATGQRVTLRCSPRSGDLSVYWYQQSLDQGLQFLIQYYNGEERAKGNILERFSAQQFPDLHSELNLSSLELGDSALYFCASSVVPSGSLSYNEQFFGPGTRLTVL.

This clone was counted a single time. This rearrangement joins TRBV29-1 to TRBJ2-5, with a possible D match to TRBD2 (6 bases). CDR3 length equals 14 residues. V was shortened by 1 base and J by 2 bases, with 11 bases between the two germline ends. Per germline, CDR1 SQVTM and CDR2 ANQGSEA. The CDR3 protein is CSVEGAGRQETQYF. The CDR3 DNA reads TGCAGCGTTGAAGGGGCGGGGAGGCAAGAGACCCAGTACTTC.

The chain joins TRBV14 to TRBJ2-6; no definite D call. Germline values: CDR1 SGHDN, CDR2 FVKESK. This CDR3 contains 14 residues. Trimming pared 1 base from V and 4 bases from J, leaving 5 bases between. This chain's CDR3 is CASSQGSGANVLTF. The CDR3 DNA sequence: TGTGCCAGCAGCCAAGGCTCGGGGGCCAACGTCCTGACTTTC.

The rearrangement joins TRBV18 to TRBJ1-1, with D perhaps matching TRBD1 (5 bases). Germline CDR1 and CDR2: KGHSH and LQKENI. The length of the CDR3 is 16 residues. The V and J ends lost 3 bases and 1 base respectively, with 15 bases between them. The CDR3 bases are TGTGCCAGCTCACCCGGGACCCCCGGAGCGAACACTGAAGCTTTCTTT. It encodes CASSPGTPGANTEAFF.

This CDR3 is CASSQGRGGLRNSPLHF. CDR3 coding DNA: TGCGCCAGCAGCCAAGGTAGGGGGGGTTTGAGGAATTCACCCCTCCACTTT. The chain combines TRBV4-1 with TRBJ1-6, with D perhaps matching TRBD1 (6 bases). The CDR3 is 17 residues long. Germline CDR1 MGHRA, CDR2 YSYEKL. V was clipped by 1 base and J by 7 bases, with 17 bases between them.

The chain couples TRBV6-5 to TRBJ2-2; D remains unclear. The CDR3 has 15 amino acids. From germline, CDR1 is MNHEY and CDR2 SVGAGI. Trimming shortened V by 7 bases and J by 5 bases, and 17 bases separated the two germline ends. In DNA, the CDR3 is TGTGCCAGCACTTGGGTGGCCCCGAGAACCGGGGAGCTGTTTTTT. Translation gives CASTWVAPRTGELFF.

The rearrangement joins TRBV4-1 to TRBJ2-7, with 7 bases that match TRBD2. Germline V lookup: CDR1 MGHRA, CDR2 YSYEKL. V was pared by 0 bases and J by 1 base, with 3 bases of the junction left unmatched. There are 15 residues in the CDR3. The CDR3 spells CASSQERAGSYEQYF. For the CDR3, the DNA is TGCGCCAGCAGCCAAGAACGAGCGGGATCCTACGAGCAGTACTTC.

J is TRBJ1-1 and V is TRBV11-2; D gene uncertain. The V end lost 1 base, the J end lost 0 bases, and 6 bases lay between the germline ends. Germline CDR1 reads SGHAT; CDR2 reads FQNNGV. This CDR3 contains 14 residues. The CDR3 here is CASSLAFLNTEAFF. As DNA, the CDR3 is TGTGCCAGCAGCTTAGCTTTTCTGAACACTGAAGCTTTCTTT. Variable domain in full (rest from reference TRBV11-2 and TRBJ1-1): EAGVAQSPRYKIIEKRQSVAFWCNPISGHATLYWYQQILGQGPKLLIQFQNNGVVDDSQLPKDRFSAERLKGVDSTLKIQPAKLEDSAVYLCASSLAFLNTEAFFGQGTRLTVV.

The J gene is TRBJ2-1, the V gene TRBV5-1; 12 bases map to TRBD2. The CDR3 covers 17 residues. V shed 0 bases and J 4 bases; nucleotides not matched to a gene: 5. Germline V gene sequence: CDR1 SGHRS, CDR2 YFSETQ. CDR3 amino acids: CASSLGLAGAQYNEQFF. The CDR3 nucleotides read TGCGCCAGCAGCTTGGGACTAGCGGGAGCTCAATACAATGAGCAGTTCTTC.

The CDR3 protein is CASSSTGTGEYREKLFF. In nucleotides, the CDR3 is TGTGCCAGCAGTAGCACCGGGACAGGGGAATATCGTGAAAAACTGTTTTTT. The J gene is TRBJ1-4, the V gene TRBV28; TRBD1 agrees at 10 bases. From germline, CDR1 is MDHEN and CDR2 SYDVKM. V lost 5 bases and J lost 7; bases outside the gene matches: 13. This CDR3 comprises 17 residues.

V and J are TRBV15 and TRBJ2-1; 11 bases align to TRBD2. CDR3 length equals 15 residues. Germline assignment: CDR1 LNHNV and CDR2 YYDKDF (reference sequence). J lost 9 bases, V lost 1 base, and 5 bases had no gene match. This chain's CDR3 is CATSRAKGLAVEQFF. CDR3 nucleotide sequence: TGTGCCACCAGCAGAGCAAAGGGACTAGCGGTTGAGCAGTTCTTC.

This chain joins TRBV5-4 and TRBJ2-7; 8 positions agree with TRBD1. This CDR3 has 16 amino acids. The J segment lost 7 bases and the V segment lost 3 bases, leaving 15 bases of the junction unmatched. Germline lookup yields CDR1 SGHNT and CDR2 YYREEE (reference sequence). The CDR3 region has the DNA TGTGCCAGCAGCTCCCCCACCGGGACAGGTCCGTGGGAGCAGTACTTC. Translating it yields CASSSPTGTGPWEQYF.

This chain joins TRBV21-1 and TRBJ2-5; TRBD1 is taken as the D call from the table, unchecked against the DNA. TRBV21-1 is designated a pseudogene. This CDR3 has 13 residues. The DNA of the CDR3 is TGTGCCAGCAGCACGGACGGGGTCAGGGGCCAGTACTTC. It translates to CASSTDGVRGQYF.

This sequence joins TRBV7-8 and TRBJ1-4, with 8 bases that match TRBD1. There are 16 residues in the CDR3. J lost 2 bases, V lost 5 bases, and 7 bases had no gene match. Germline lookup yields CDR1 SGHVS and CDR2 FQNEAQ. The CDR3 DNA sequence: TGTGCCAGCAGCACGGGACAGGAGTCGACTAATGAAAAACTGTTTTTT. It codes for CASSTGQESTNEKLFF.

This chain uses TRBV11-2 with TRBJ2-6, with D hard to call. Trimming left V 5 bases short and J 0 bases short, with 5 bases between. This CDR3 region has 14 residues. Germline V gene lookup returns CDR1 SGHAT and CDR2 FQNNGV. The CDR3 DNA reads TGTGCCAGCAGCCCAGCCTCTGGGGCCAACGTCCTGACTTTC. Residues: CASSPASGANVLTF.

CDR3 coding DNA: TGTGCCAGCAGCCCCCCCTACGAGCAGTACTTC. As protein: CASSPPYEQYF. The gene calls are TRBV12-1 and TRBJ2-7. TRBV12-1 is flagged as a pseudogene. This CDR3 region has 11 residues.

This sequence joins TRBV5-6 and TRBJ1-5; a possible D gene is TRBD1 (6 bases). The CDR3 sequence is 13 residues long. Per the germline V gene, CDR1 is SGHDT and CDR2 is YYEEEE. V was cut by 4 bases and J by 4 bases, with 9 bases left in between. The CDR3 nucleotides read TGTGCCAGCAGCGGGGGACAAAATCAGCCCCAGCATTTT. Translated: CASSGGQNQPQHF.